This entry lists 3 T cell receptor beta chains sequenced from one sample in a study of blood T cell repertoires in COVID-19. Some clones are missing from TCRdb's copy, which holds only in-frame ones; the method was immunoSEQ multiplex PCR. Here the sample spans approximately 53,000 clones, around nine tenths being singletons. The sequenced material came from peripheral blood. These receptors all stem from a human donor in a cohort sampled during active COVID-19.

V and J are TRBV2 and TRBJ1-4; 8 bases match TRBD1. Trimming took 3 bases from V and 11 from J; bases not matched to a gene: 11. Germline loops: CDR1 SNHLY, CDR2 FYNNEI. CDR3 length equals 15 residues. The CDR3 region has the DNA TGTGCCAGCAGTGATGGACAGGGAGCCCTGAACAAACTGTTTTTT. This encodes CASSDGQGALNKLFF.

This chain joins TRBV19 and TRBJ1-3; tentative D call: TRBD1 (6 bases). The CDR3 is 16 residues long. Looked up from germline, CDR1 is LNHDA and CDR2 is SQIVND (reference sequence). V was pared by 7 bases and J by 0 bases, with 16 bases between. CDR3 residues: CASTDRGHRSGNTIYF. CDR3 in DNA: TGTGCCAGTACCGATAGGGGACATCGCTCTGGAAACACCATATATTTT. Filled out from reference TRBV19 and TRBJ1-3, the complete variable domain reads DGGITQSPKYLFRKEGQNVTLSCEQNLNHDAMYWYRQDPGQGLRLIYYSQIVNDFQKGDIAEGYSVSREKKESFPLTVTSAQKNPTAFYLCASTDRGHRSGNTIYFGEGSWLTVV.

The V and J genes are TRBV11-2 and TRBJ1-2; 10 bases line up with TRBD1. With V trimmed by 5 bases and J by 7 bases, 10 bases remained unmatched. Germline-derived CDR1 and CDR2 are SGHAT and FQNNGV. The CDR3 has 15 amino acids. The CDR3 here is CASSEPDRGLIGYTF. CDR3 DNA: TGTGCCAGCAGCGAACCCGACAGGGGGCTAATTGGCTACACCTTC.